Detailed here is one TCR beta chain. No antigen is known for it. The authors' total RNA extraction used unfractionated whole blood. Separate cDNA molecules received unique molecular identifiers, which the library attached to them. Per the study methods: Counting gave a median of approximately 96,000 TCRs per sample, with values ranging from about 20,000 to 750,000. Via MiXCR, TCRdb re-called the reads, giving one row per CDR3 protein. TCRdb, not the authors, supplied the V and J calls. This table holds about 120,000 distinct CDR3 sequences, over 7.5% found once. The sample originates from a study of human T cells and chemical hapten exposure. Looked up from germline, CDR1 is SNHLY and CDR2 is FYNNEI. The CDR3 totals 14 residues. Germline trimming cut 6 bases from V and 0 bases from J; bases unmatched to any gene: 5. Whole-study findings and limits: Following DPC sensitization, TCRs present above 1 in 1000 frequency showed no change.

The sequenced sample was whole blood. The V gene is TRBV2, the J gene TRBJ2-7, with 7 bases lining up with TRBD2. This sequence was found in a human donor in good health. Some clones in this sample may be carry-over from other donors' samples. CDR3: CASRLAESSYEQYF. Here the CDR3 DNA reads TGTGCCAGCAGGCTAGCGGAAAGCTCCTACGAGCAGTACTTC.